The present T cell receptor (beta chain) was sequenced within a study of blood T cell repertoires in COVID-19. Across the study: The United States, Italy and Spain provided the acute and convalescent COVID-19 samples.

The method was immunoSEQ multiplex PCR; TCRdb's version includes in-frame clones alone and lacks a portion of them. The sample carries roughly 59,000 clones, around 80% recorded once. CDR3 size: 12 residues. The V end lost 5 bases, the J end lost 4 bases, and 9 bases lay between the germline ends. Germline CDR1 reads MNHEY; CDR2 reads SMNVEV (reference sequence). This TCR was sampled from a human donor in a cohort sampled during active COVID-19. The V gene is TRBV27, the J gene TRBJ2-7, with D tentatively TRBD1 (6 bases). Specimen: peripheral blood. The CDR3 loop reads CASSDRSYEQYF. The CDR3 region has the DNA TGTGCCAGCAGTGACAGGTCGTACGAGCAGTACTTC.